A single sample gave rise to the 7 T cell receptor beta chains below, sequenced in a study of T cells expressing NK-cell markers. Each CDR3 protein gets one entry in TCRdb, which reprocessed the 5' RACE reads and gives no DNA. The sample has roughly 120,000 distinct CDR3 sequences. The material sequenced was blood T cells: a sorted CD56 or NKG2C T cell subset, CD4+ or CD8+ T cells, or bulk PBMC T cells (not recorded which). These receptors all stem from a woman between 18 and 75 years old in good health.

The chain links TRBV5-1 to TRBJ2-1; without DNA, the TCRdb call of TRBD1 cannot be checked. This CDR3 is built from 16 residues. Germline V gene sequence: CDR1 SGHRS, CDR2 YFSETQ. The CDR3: CASSSPPAGVLNEQFF. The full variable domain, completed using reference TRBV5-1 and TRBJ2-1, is KAGVTQTPRYLIKTRGQQVTLSCSPISGHRSVSWYQQTPGQGLQFLFEYFSETQRNKGNFPGRFSGRQFSNSRSEMNVSTLELGDSALYLCASSSPPAGVLNEQFFGPGTRLTVL.

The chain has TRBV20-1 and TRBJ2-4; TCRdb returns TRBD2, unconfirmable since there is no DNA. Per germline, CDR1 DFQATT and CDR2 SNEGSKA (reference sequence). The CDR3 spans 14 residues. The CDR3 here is CSARDLPTGNIQYF.

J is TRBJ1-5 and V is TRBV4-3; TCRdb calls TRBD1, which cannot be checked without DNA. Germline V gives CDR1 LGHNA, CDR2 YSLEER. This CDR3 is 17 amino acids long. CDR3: CASSQDPDRGTRQPQHF.

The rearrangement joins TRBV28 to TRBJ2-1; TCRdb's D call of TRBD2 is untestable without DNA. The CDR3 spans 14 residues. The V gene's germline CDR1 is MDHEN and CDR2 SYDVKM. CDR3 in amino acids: CASSFRGPTNEQFF.

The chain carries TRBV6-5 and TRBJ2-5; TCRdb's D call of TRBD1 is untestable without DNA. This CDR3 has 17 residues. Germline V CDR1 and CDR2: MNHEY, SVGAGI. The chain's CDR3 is CASSHSPWDVEEETQYF.

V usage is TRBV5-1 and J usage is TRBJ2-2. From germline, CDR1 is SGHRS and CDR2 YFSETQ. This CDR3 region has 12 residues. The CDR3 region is CASSRYTGELFF.

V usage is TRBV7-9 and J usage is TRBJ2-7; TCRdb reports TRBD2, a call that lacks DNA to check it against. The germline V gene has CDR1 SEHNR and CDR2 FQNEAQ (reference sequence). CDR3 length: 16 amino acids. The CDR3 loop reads CASSLGSWGLDYEQYF.